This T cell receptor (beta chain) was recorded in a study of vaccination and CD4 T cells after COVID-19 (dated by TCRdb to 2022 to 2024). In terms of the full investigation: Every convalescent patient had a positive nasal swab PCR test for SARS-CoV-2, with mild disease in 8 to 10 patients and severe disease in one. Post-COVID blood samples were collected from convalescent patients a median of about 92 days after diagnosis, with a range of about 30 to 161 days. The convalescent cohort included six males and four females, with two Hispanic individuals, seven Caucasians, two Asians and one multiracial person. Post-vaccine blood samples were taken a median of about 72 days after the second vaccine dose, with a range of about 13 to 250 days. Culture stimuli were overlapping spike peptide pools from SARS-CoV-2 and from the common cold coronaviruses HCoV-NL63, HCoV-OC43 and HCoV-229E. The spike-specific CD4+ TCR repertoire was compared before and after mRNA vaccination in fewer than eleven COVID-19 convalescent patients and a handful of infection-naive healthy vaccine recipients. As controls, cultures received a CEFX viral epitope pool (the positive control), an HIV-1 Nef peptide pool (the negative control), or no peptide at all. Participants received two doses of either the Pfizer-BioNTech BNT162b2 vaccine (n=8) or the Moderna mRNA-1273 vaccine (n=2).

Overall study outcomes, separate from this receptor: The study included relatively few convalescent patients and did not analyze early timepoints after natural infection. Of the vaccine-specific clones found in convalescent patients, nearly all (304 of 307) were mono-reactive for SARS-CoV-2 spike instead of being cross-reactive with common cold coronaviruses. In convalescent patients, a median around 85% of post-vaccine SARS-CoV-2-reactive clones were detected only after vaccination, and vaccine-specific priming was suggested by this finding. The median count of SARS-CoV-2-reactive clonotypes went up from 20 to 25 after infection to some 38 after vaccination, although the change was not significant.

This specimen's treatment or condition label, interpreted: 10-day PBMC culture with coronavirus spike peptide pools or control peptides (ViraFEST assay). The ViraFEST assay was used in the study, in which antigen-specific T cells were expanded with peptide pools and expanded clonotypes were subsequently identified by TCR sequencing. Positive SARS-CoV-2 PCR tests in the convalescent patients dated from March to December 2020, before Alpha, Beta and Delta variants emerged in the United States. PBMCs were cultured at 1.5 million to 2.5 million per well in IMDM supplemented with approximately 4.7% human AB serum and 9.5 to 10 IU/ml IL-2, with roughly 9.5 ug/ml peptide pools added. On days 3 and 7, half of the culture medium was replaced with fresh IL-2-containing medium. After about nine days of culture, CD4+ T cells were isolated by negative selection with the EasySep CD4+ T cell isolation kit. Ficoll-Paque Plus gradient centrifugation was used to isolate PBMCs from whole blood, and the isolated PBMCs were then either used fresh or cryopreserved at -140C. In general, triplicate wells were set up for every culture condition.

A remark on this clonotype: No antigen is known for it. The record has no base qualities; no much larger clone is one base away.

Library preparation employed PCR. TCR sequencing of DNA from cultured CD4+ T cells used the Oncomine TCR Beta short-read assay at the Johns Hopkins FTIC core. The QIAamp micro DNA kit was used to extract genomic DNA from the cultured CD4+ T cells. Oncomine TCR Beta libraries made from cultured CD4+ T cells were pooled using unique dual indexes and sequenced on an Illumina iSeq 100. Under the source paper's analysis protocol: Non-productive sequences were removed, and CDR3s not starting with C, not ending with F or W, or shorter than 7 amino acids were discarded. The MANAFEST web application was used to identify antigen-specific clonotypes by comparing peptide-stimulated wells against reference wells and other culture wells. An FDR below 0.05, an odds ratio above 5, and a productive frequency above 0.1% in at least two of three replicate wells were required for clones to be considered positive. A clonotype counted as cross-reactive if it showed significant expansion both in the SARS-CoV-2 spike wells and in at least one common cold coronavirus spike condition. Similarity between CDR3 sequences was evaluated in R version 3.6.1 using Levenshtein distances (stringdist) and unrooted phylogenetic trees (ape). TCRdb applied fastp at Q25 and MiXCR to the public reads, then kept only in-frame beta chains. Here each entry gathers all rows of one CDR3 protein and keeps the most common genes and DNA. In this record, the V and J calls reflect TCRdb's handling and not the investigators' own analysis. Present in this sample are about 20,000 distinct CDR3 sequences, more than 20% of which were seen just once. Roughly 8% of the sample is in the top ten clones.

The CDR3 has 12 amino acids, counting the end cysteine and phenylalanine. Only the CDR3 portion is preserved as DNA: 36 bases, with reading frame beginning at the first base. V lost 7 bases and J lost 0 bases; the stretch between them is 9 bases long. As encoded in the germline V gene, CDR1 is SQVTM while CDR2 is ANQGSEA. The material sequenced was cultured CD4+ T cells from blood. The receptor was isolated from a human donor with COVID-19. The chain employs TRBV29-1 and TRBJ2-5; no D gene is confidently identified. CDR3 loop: CSAELYQETQYF. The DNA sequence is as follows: TGCAGCGCTGAGCTGTACCAAGAGACCCAGTACTTC.